A single sample gave rise to the 5 T cell receptor beta chains below, sequenced in a study of T cell clonality in common variable immunodeficiency. Libraries were prepared by immunoSEQ multiplex PCR; TCRdb keeps only in-frame clonotypes and omits some of them. The sample has about 81,000 clones, none seen only once; the top ten hold over 0.7%. Sequencing was done on a sample of peripheral blood mononuclear cells. The receptor source for this set is a person aged 18 to 70 in good health.

This clone was seen many times. Read data end 3 residues before the CDR3 end; the end is taken from the germline J gene. The V and J genes are TRBV19 and TRBJ2-1; no clear D. This CDR3 has 15 residues. With 5 bases removed from V and 7 bases from J, the gap between germline ends came to 18 bases. The V gene's germline CDR1 is LNHDA and CDR2 SQIVND (reference sequence). CDR3 loop: CASSLYPSGSNEQFF. The part of the CDR3 DNA that was read is TGTGCCAGTAGTCTTTACCCCTCGGGTTCGAATGAG.

This clone has a count of ten or more. The read terminates 3 residues before the CDR3 end, so the remaining end is supplied by the germline J gene. The gene calls are TRBV29-1 and TRBJ2-1; perhaps TRBD2 as D (6 bases). This CDR3 is 16 amino acids long. From germline, CDR1 is SQVTM and CDR2 ANQGSEA. V lost 4 bases, J lost 7 bases, and 23 bases lay in between. The CDR3 is CSVGGYRGGVTNEQFF. The CDR3 DNA, read in part, is TGCAGCGTTGGTGGCTACCGAGGCGGGGTTACAAATGAG.

As to this clone: The read ends 3 residues before the CDR3 terminus; that terminus is restored from the germline J gene. The chain couples TRBV19 to TRBJ2-1; a weak D match, TRBD1 (7 bases). The ends were cut back, 3 bases at V and 4 bases at J, with 25 bases in the middle. In germline, CDR1 is LNHDA, CDR2 SQIVND (reference sequence). The CDR3 covers 19 residues. The CDR3 spells CASSILGGEAEGFYNEQFF. Partial CDR3 DNA: TGTGCCAGTAGTATCTTAGGGGGCGAGGCGGAGGGCTTTTACAATGAG.

At least ten counts were recorded for this clone. Read coverage stops 3 residues before the CDR3 terminus; the germline J gene supplies the remainder. The chain combines TRBV2 with TRBJ1-5; possibly TRBD1 for D (6 bases). The V end lost 5 bases, the J end lost 6 bases, and 17 bases lay between the germline ends. This CDR3 region has 15 residues. CDR1 is SNHLY and CDR2 is FYNNEI in the germline V gene. CDR3 DNA, as far as it was read: TGTGCCAGCAGTAAAAAATCAGGGGAGATTCAGCCC. As protein: CASSKKSGEIQP. The CDR3 reads in full as CASSKKSGEIQPQHF.

This clone was picked up many times. The read ends 3 residues shy of where the CDR3 ends; the end is completed using the germline J gene. V and J are TRBV10-1 and TRBJ2-1; 11 nucleotides align to TRBD2. CDR3 size: 14 residues. Per the germline V gene, CDR1 is WNHNN and CDR2 is SYGVQD (reference sequence). With V trimmed by 8 bases and J by 9 bases, 9 bases remained unmatched. The part of the CDR3 DNA that was read is TGCGCCAGCGGCGCACTAGCGGGAGATGGTGAG. It codes for CASGALAGDGE. The full CDR3 protein reads CASGALAGDGEQFF.